The 32 T cell receptor beta chains presented below share a single source sample, sequenced in a study of CD8+ T cells in alopecia areata. RNA extraction was followed by reverse transcription into cDNA, which acted as the sequencing template. Using immunoSEQ multiplex PCR, the repertoire was profiled, and TCRdb retains in-frame clones only, with some absent. The data hold 150,000 to 200,000 clones, with 50% to 75% observed a single time. Sample treatment: oral pan-JAK inhibitor, 5-10 mg twice daily. This material consisted of CD4+ T cells sorted from blood, taken between weeks 55 and 65, from a patient treated with tofacitinib. These receptor sequences come from a human donor with alopecia areata.

V is TRBV7-2 and J is TRBJ2-3, with D perhaps being TRBD1 or TRBD2 (5 bases each). The CDR3 spans 16 residues. CDR1 is SGHTA and CDR2 is FQGNSA in the germline V gene. Trimming removed 3 bases at V and 0 bases at J, with 13 bases between. The CDR3 DNA reads TGTGCCAGCAGCTTGTCGTCGGGGCGTAGCACAGATACGCAGTATTTT. It codes for CASSLSSGRSTDTQYF.

The J gene is TRBJ2-1, the V gene TRBV27, with a possible D match to TRBD2 (5 bases). V was pared by 5 bases and J by 8 bases, with 19 bases between. The CDR3 has 15 amino acids. Germline-derived CDR1 and CDR2 are MNHEY and SMNVEV (reference sequence). Here the CDR3 DNA reads TGTGCCAGCAGTCCAAGGCGGGCCCCGGGCCATGAGCAGTTCTTC. The encoded protein is CASSPRRAPGHEQFF.

This clone appeared a few times. The V gene is TRBV6-5, the J gene TRBJ2-5, with D uncertain. CDR3 size: 11 residues. In germline, CDR1 is MNHEY, CDR2 SVGAGI. Trimming shortened V by 3 bases and J by 5 bases, and 4 bases separated the two germline ends. CDR3 in amino acids: CASSYKETQYF. CDR3 sequence (DNA): TGTGCCAGCAGTTATAAGGAGACCCAGTACTTC.

The rearrangement joins TRBV4-2 to TRBJ1-1, with 7 positions matching TRBD1. There are 16 residues in the CDR3. Germline trimming cut 1 base from V and 1 base from J; bases unmatched to any gene: 6. The germline gives CDR1 LGHNA, CDR2 YNFKEQ. The DNA of the CDR3 is TGTGCCAGCAGCCAAGGGTCAGGACAGGCGAACACTGAAGCTTTCTTT. Encoded protein: CASSQGSGQANTEAFF.

In this sample, this clone turned up a few times. The chain uses TRBV30 and TRBJ2-6, with D perhaps TRBD2 (5 bases). The CDR3 contains 14 residues. Per the germline V gene, CDR1 is GTSNPN and CDR2 is SVGIG (reference sequence). V lost 4 bases and J lost 2, with 9 bases in between. The CDR3 DNA reads TGTGCCTGGACTGGAGGAACTGGGGCCAACGTCCTGACTTTC. It is translated as CAWTGGTGANVLTF.

This clone has a single count. The CDR3 coding sequence is TGTGCCAGCAGTGAAGGTCTGGGCCCGCTCTATGGCTACACCTTC. Amino acid sequence: CASSEGLGPLYGYTF. This chain uses TRBV6-1 with TRBJ1-2, with unresolved D. CDR1 and CDR2 from the germline V gene are MNHNS and SASEGT. The CDR3 has 15 amino acids. Trimming took off 1 base at V and 4 bases at J, with 13 bases between the two ends.

This chain joins TRBV5-6 and TRBJ1-2, with TRBD1 as a possible D gene (5 bases). Per germline, CDR1 SGHDT and CDR2 YYEEEE. The CDR3 is made up of 13 amino acids. Trimming left V 4 bases short and J 9 bases short, with 16 bases between. CDR3 protein: CASSTSGWGSYTF. In DNA form, the CDR3 reads TGTGCCAGCAGCACCTCAGGGTGGGGTAGCTACACCTTC.

This clone was counted only a few times. J is TRBJ2-5 and V is TRBV2; the D gene is possibly TRBD2 (5 bases). Germline V gene lookup returns CDR1 SNHLY and CDR2 FYNNEI. V lost 5 bases, J lost 5 bases, and 9 bases lay in between. The CDR3 consists of 12 residues. The CDR3 is CASSSSRETQYF. The CDR3 coding sequence is TGTGCCAGCAGTTCTAGCCGGGAGACCCAGTACTTC.

The rearrangement uses TRBV30 and TRBJ2-7, with D possibly matching TRBD2 (6 bases). The CDR3 extends over 15 amino acids. V shed 0 bases and J shed 4 bases, with 16 bases lying between them. CDR1 is GTSNPN and CDR2 is SVGIG in the germline V gene (reference sequence). The CDR3 nucleotides read TGTGCCTGGAGTGTATACTCCGGCGGGGCTTACGAGCAGTACTTC. Amino acid sequence: CAWSVYSGGAYEQYF.

This sequence joins TRBV6-5 and TRBJ2-1, with TRBD2 matching 7 bases. In germline, CDR1 is MNHEY, CDR2 SVGAGI. Trimming took 4 bases from V and 4 from J; bases not matched to a gene: 10. This CDR3 region has 16 residues. The CDR3 DNA reads TGTGCCAGCAGTTCCCCTGGCGAGGGAGGGTACAATGAGCAGTTCTTC. This sequence encodes CASSSPGEGGYNEQFF.

This clone was detected only a few times. V usage is TRBV15 and J usage is TRBJ2-7; D unresolved. The CDR3 is made up of 13 amino acids. The germline CDR1 and CDR2 sequences are LNHNV and YYDKDF (reference sequence). The V and J ends lost 1 base and 5 bases respectively, with 9 bases between them. The CDR3 bases are TGTGCCACCAGCAGAGTAACGAGAAACGAGCAGTACTTC. Translated: CATSRVTRNEQYF.

The chain is built from TRBV9 and TRBJ1-4; TRBD1 agrees at 7 bases. The CDR3 is 14 amino acids. From germline, CDR1 is SGDLS and CDR2 YYNGEE. V was pared by 0 bases and J by 7 bases, with 3 bases of the junction left unmatched. The CDR3: CASSVGQGGEKLFF. The CDR3 coding sequence is TGTGCCAGCAGCGTAGGACAGGGAGGTGAAAAACTGTTTTTT.

The chain is built from TRBV4-2 and TRBJ2-5; either TRBD1 or TRBD2 may fit D (6 bases each). The CDR3 spans 15 residues. Germline CDR1 is LGHNA and CDR2 is YNFKEQ. The V gene lost 2 bases and the J gene lost 4 bases, with 14 bases spanning the gap. CDR3 residues: CASSQIGGPRETQYF. CDR3 coding DNA: TGTGCCAGCAGCCAAATAGGGGGGCCGCGAGAGACCCAGTACTTC.

The V call is TRBV15, the J call TRBJ2-4; 7 bases agree with TRBD2. V shed 1 base and J 7 bases; nucleotides not matched to a gene: 4. The CDR3 has 14 residues. Germline CDR1 is LNHNV and CDR2 is YYDKDF (reference sequence). The CDR3 is CATSRGIGGNIQYF. CDR3 nucleotide sequence: TGTGCCACCAGCAGAGGAATCGGGGGGAACATTCAGTACTTC.

The chain links TRBV14 to TRBJ1-2; D is undetermined. The V end was cut by 1 base, the J end by 3 bases, with 12 bases between. This CDR3 has 15 amino acids. CDR1 SGHDN and CDR2 FVKESK come from the germline V gene. The CDR3 reads CASSQAAPGDYGYTF. In nucleotides, the CDR3 is TGTGCCAGCAGCCAAGCAGCACCGGGAGACTATGGCTACACCTTC.

The rearrangement uses TRBV29-1 and TRBJ1-2; 7 nucleotides line up with TRBD1. Germline CDR1 is SQVTM and CDR2 is ANQGSEA. The CDR3 consists of 14 residues. V lost 4 bases and J lost 4; bases outside the gene matches: 9. CDR3 DNA sequence: TGCAGCGTTGCCATCCAGGGGGTGAGCTATGGCTACACCTTC. It is translated as CSVAIQGVSYGYTF.

A word on this clone: One junction end does not reproduce the germline sequence, and a read error may be involved. The V and J genes are TRBV7-9 and TRBJ1-2; possible D gene TRBD1, 5 bases. From germline, CDR1 is SEHNR and CDR2 FQNEAQ (reference sequence). The CDR3 covers 13 residues. CDR3: CASSLGAMSLLDF. The CDR3 DNA follows: TGTGCCAGCAGCCTCGGGGCAATGAGCCTTTTAGATTTC.

The chain uses TRBV5-1 and TRBJ1-5, with D uncertain. Trimming shortened V by 0 bases and J by 7 bases, and 8 bases separated the two germline ends. The germline V gene encodes CDR1 SGHRS and CDR2 YFSETQ. CDR3 size: 13 residues. The CDR3, as DNA: TGCGCCAGCAGCTTGGACATCACCCAGCCCCAGCATTTT. It is translated as CASSLDITQPQHF.

The V call is TRBV30, the J call TRBJ2-7; tentatively, D is TRBD1 or TRBD2 (5 bases each). The CDR3 is 15 residues long. Trimming left V 3 bases short and J 2 bases short, with 17 bases between. Germline lookup yields CDR1 GTSNPN and CDR2 SVGIG (reference sequence). CDR3 nucleotide sequence: TGTGCCTGGAGAGGGTCCGGGACCGCGACCTACGAGCAGTACTTC. Translating it yields CAWRGSGTATYEQYF.

The chain carries TRBV30 and TRBJ2-6; D ambiguous. The V and J ends lost 1 base and 0 bases respectively, with 10 bases between them. CDR1 and CDR2 (germline): GTSNPN, SVGIG (reference sequence). This CDR3 comprises 16 residues. The CDR3 loop is CAWSEGLSSGANVLTF. The CDR3 bases are TGTGCCTGGAGTGAGGGCCTTAGCTCTGGGGCCAACGTCCTGACTTTC.

The chain carries TRBV27 and TRBJ1-6; tentatively, D is TRBD1 (5 bases). The germline gives CDR1 MNHEY, CDR2 SMNVEV (reference sequence). The CDR3 covers 17 residues. The V end lost 4 bases, the J end lost 9 bases, and 22 bases lay between the germline ends. The chain's CDR3 is CASSSRTRTGRGSPLHF. The DNA of the CDR3 is TGTGCCAGCAGTTCCAGGACCCGCACAGGCCGGGGTTCACCCCTCCACTTT.

The rearrangement links TRBV7-9 to TRBJ1-2, with unresolved D. In germline, CDR1 is SEHNR, CDR2 FQNEAQ (reference sequence). Trimming left V 5 bases short and J 3 bases short, with 10 bases between. CDR3 length equals 13 residues. This chain's CDR3 is CASSLPGDYGYTF. The CDR3, as DNA: TGTGCCAGCAGCCTACCTGGGGACTATGGCTACACCTTC.

This clone was counted between two and nine times. The chain links TRBV29-1 to TRBJ1-1; D unresolved. Per the germline V gene, CDR1 is SQVTM and CDR2 is ANQGSEA. V was clipped by 5 bases and J by 1 base, with 5 bases between them. The CDR3 contains 11 residues. This CDR3 is CSVRRNTEAFF. CDR3 nucleotide sequence: TGCAGCGTTAGAAGGAACACTGAAGCTTTCTTT.

This clone was found a few times. The V and J genes are TRBV5-1 and TRBJ2-3; unclear D gene. Trimming removed 1 base from V and 5 bases from J, with 17 bases in between. This CDR3 is 16 amino acids long. Germline V gene sequence: CDR1 SGHRS, CDR2 YFSETQ. The CDR3 here is CASSLKLFAGEDTQYF. The CDR3 nucleotides read TGCGCCAGCAGCTTGAAATTGTTCGCAGGAGAAGATACGCAGTATTTT.

This clone was seen a few times. The rearrangement uses TRBV5-1 and TRBJ2-3; 7 bases agree with TRBD1. Trimming removed 5 bases from V and 12 bases from J; junction bases left unmatched: 18. CDR3 length equals 15 residues. From germline, CDR1 is SGHRS and CDR2 YFSETQ. The CDR3 protein is CASSRTGRMPNPQYF. In nucleotides, the CDR3 is TGCGCCAGCAGTCGGACAGGACGTATGCCGAATCCCCAGTATTTT.

This sequence joins TRBV2 and TRBJ1-2; D unresolved. The V and J ends lost 6 bases and 4 bases respectively, with 9 bases between them. The CDR3 has 12 residues. From germline, CDR1 is SNHLY and CDR2 FYNNEI. CDR3 sequence: CASRTLGYGYTF. CDR3 DNA sequence: TGTGCCAGCAGGACGCTCGGCTATGGCTACACCTTC.

The CDR3 reads CSVKPNLQGHEQFF. DNA of the CDR3: TGCAGCGTTAAACCGAATTTACAGGGACATGAGCAGTTCTTC. The chain carries TRBV29-1 and TRBJ2-1; tentative D call: TRBD1 (6 bases). CDR3 size: 14 residues. Germline CDR1 and CDR2: SQVTM and ANQGSEA. V gave up 5 bases and J gave up 8 bases, with 19 bases separating them.

The J gene is TRBJ1-1, the V gene TRBV7-9, with D possibly TRBD1 on 6 matching bases. V was pared by 5 bases and J by 5 bases, with 15 bases between. There are 14 residues in the CDR3. Germline CDR1 reads SEHNR; CDR2 reads FQNEAQ (reference sequence). As DNA, the CDR3 is TGTGCCAGCAGCCGAACAGGGACCGATACTGAAGCTTTCTTT. It is translated as CASSRTGTDTEAFF.

This clone was recorded a few times. This chain joins TRBV11-2 and TRBJ2-1; D gene unclear. V lost 5 bases, J lost 8 bases, and 4 bases lay in between. There are 10 residues in the CDR3. The germline V gene encodes CDR1 SGHAT and CDR2 FQNNGV. The CDR3 sequence is CASSHYEQFF. DNA of the CDR3: TGTGCCAGCAGCCATTATGAGCAGTTCTTC.

V and J are TRBV29-1 and TRBJ2-7; D call uncertain. The germline gives CDR1 SQVTM, CDR2 ANQGSEA. V gave up 4 bases and J gave up 2 bases, with 12 bases separating them. There are 13 residues in the CDR3. CDR3 residues: CSVAGLGTYEQYF. In nucleotides, the CDR3 is TGCAGCGTTGCCGGGCTGGGCACCTACGAGCAGTACTTC.

J is TRBJ2-2 and V is TRBV30; D is unclear. The ends were cut back, 1 base at V and 1 base at J, with 10 bases in the middle. This CDR3 has 15 amino acids. Germline-derived CDR1 and CDR2 are GTSNPN and SVGIG (reference sequence). The DNA of the CDR3 is TGTGCCTGGAGTGCCCACCTATGGAACACCGGGGAGCTGTTTTTT. Translated: CAWSAHLWNTGELFF.

The chain has TRBV15 and TRBJ2-7; no definite D call. Germline CDR1 reads LNHNV; CDR2 reads YYDKDF (reference sequence). The CDR3 has 14 residues. V was shortened by 5 bases and J by 3 bases, with 14 bases between the two germline ends. The CDR3: CATSQAAVDYEQYF. DNA for the CDR3: TGTGCCACCAGCCAGGCGGCGGTGGACTACGAGCAGTACTTC. Based on the CDR3 plus reference TRBV15 and TRBJ2-7, the full variable domain is DAMVIQNPRYQVTQFGKPVTLSCSQTLNHNVMYWYQQKSSQAPKLLFHYYDKDFNNEADTPDNFQSRRPNTSFCFLDIRSPGLGDTAMYLCATSQAAVDYEQYFGPGTRLTVT.